This entry features one T cell receptor (beta chain) sequence. Its antigen remains unknown. The genes and germline here are from mouse. The CDR3 is cut off 1 residue early in the read; its end comes from the germline J gene. Per the germline V gene, CDR1 is KGHPV and CDR2 is FQNQEV (reference sequence). The CDR3 totals 12 residues. V was pared by 4 bases and J by 6 bases, with 8 bases between. Time point: mouse harvest day 7 after allogeneic transplant. Tail vein injection delivered 10^7 T-cell-depleted bone marrow cells and 10^6 splenic CD5+ T cells. The data are from a study of tissue T cells after allogeneic stem cell transplantation. This table comes from immunoSEQ multiplex PCR, and its TCRdb copy is limited to in-frame clones, with some not included. The data show approximately 11,000 clones, less than 45% seen once. Study results and caveats: Tissue-detected TCR repertoire was only partly captured by blood and spleen T cells.

The receptor was isolated from a female BALB/c mouse given C57BL/6 T cells with graft-versus-host disease after an allogeneic hematopoietic cell transplant. Sequencing was done on a sample of skin. This sequence joins TRBV26 and TRBJ2-5; D gene unclear. The CDR3 reads CASSPRGDTQYF. CDR3 DNA, as far as it was read: TGTGCCAGCAGTCCGAGAGGGGACACCCAGTAC.